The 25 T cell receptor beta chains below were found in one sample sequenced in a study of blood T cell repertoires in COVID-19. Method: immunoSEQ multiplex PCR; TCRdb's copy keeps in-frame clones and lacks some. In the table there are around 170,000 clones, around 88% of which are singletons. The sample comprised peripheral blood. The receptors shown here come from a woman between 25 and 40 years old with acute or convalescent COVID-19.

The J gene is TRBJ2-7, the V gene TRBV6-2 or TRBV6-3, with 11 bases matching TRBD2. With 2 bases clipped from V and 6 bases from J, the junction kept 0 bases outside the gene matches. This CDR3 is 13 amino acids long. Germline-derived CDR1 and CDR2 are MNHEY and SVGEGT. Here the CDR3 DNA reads TGTGCCAGCAGTTACGGGACTAGCGGCGAGCAGTACTTC. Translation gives CASSYGTSGEQYF.

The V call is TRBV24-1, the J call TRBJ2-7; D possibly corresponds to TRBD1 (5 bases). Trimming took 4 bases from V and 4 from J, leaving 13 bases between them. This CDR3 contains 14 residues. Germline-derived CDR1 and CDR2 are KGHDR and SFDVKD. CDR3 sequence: CATSDHRNSYEQYF. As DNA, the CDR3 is TGTGCCACCAGTGACCACAGGAATTCGTACGAGCAGTACTTC.

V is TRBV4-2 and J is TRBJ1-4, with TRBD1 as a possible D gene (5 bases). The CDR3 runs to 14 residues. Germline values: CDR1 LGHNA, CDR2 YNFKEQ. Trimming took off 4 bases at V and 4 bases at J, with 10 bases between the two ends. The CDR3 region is CASSRDRNNEKLFF. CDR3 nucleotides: TGTGCCAGCAGCCGCGACAGAAATAATGAAAAACTGTTTTTT.

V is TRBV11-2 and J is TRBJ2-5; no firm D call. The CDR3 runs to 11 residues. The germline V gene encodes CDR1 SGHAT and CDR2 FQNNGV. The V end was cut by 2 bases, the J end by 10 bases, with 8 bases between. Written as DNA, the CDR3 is TGTGCCAGCAGCTTAAGCAGAGGCCAGTACTTC. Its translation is CASSLSRGQYF.

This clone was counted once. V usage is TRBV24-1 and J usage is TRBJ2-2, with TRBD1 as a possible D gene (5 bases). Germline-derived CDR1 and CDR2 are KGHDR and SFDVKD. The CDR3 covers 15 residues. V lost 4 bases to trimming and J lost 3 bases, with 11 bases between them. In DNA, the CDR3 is TGTGCCACCAGTGAGAGGCAAGGGGACACCGGGGAGCTGTTTTTT. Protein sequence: CATSERQGDTGELFF.

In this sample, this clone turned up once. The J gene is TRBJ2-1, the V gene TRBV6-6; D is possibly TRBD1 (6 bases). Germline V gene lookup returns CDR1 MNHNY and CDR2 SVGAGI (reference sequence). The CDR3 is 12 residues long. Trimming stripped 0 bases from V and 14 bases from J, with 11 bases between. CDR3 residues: CASSYSMGAEFF. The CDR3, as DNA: TGTGCCAGCAGTTACTCGATGGGGGCCGAGTTCTTC.

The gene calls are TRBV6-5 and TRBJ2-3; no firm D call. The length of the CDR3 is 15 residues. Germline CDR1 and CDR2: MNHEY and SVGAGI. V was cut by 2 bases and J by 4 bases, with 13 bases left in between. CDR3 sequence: CASSYMPVSSDTQYF. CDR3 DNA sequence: TGTGCCAGCAGTTACATGCCAGTGTCCTCAGATACGCAGTATTTT.

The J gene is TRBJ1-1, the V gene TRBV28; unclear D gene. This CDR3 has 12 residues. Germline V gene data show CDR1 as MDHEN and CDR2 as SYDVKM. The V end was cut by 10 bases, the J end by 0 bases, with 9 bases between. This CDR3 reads CATTVMNTEAFF. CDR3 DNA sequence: TGTGCCACTACAGTCATGAACACTGAAGCTTTCTTT.

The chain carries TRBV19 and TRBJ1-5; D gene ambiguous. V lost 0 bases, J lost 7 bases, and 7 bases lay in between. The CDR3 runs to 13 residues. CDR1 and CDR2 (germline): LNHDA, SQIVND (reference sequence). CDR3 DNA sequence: TGTGCCAGTAGTATAGATCTTCGGCAGCCCCAGCATTTT. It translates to CASSIDLRQPQHF.

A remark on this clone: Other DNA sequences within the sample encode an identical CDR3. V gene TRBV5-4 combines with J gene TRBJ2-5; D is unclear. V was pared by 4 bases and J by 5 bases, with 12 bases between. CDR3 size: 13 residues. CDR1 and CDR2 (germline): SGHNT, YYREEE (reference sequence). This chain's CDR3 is CASSLPPGETQYF. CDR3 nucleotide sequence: TGTGCCAGCAGCCTGCCCCCAGGCGAGACCCAGTACTTC.

CDR3 DNA: TGCGCCAGCAGCCTCGCCGGGACAGGGGGACTCGGAAAACTGTTTTTT. Translation: CASSLAGTGGLGKLFF. The chain employs TRBV5-1 and TRBJ1-4; 11 bases are shared with TRBD1. V lost 4 bases to trimming and J lost 10 bases; unmatched junction nucleotides: 12. CDR1 and CDR2 from the germline V gene are SGHRS and YFSETQ. The CDR3 length is 16 residues.

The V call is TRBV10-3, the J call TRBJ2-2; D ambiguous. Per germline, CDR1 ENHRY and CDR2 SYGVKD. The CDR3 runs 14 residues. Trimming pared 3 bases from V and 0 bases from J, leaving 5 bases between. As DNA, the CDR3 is TGTGCCATCAGTGACACATCGAACACCGGGGAGCTGTTTTTT. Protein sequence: CAISDTSNTGELFF.

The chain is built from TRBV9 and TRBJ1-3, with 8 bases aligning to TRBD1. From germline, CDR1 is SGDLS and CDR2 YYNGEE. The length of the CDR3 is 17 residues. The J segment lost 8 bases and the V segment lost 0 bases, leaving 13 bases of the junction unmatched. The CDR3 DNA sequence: TGTGCCAGCAGCGTAGCCGTAGGGACAGGCCTGAGAGACACCATATATTTT. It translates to CASSVAVGTGLRDTIYF.

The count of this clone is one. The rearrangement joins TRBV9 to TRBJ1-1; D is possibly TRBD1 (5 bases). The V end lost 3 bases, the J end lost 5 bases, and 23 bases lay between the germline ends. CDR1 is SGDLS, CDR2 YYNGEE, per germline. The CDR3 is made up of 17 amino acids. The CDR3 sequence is CASSARVVRGSATEAFF. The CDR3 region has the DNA TGTGCCAGCAGCGCACGGGTGGTGCGGGGGAGCGCAACTGAAGCTTTCTTT.

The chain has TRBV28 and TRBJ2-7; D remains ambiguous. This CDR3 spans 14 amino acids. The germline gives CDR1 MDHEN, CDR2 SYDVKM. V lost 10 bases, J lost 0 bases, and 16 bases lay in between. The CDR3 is CATTSSRSSYEQYF. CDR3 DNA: TGTGCCACCACCTCATCTAGGAGCTCCTACGAGCAGTACTTC.

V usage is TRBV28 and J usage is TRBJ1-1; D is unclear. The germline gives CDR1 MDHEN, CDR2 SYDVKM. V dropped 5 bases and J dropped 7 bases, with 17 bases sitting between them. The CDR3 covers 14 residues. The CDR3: CASSALNPGYEAFF. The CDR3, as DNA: TGTGCCAGCAGTGCTTTAAATCCGGGGTATGAAGCTTTCTTT.

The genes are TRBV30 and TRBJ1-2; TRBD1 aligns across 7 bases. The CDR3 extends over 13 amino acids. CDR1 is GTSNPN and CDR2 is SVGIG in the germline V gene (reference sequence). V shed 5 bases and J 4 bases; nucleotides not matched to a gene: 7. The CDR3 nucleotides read TGTGCCTGGGGCAGGGACAGTGTCTATGGCTACACCTTC. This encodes CAWGRDSVYGYTF.

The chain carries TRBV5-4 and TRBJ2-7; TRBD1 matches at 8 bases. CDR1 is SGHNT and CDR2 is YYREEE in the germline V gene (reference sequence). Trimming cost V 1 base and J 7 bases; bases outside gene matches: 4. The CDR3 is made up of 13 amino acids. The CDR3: CASSLQGASEQYF. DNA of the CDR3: TGTGCCAGCAGCTTGCAGGGGGCGAGTGAGCAGTACTTC.

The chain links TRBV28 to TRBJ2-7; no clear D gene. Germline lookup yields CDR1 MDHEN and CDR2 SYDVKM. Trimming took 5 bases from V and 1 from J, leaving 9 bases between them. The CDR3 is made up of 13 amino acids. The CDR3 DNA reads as TGTGCCAGCAGTCCCAGGATTTCCTACGAGCAGTACTTC. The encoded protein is CASSPRISYEQYF.

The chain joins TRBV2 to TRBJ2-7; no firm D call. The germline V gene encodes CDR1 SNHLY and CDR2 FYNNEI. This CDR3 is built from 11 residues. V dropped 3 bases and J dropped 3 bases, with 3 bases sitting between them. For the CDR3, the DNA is TGTGCCAGCAGTGACGGCTACGAGCAGTACTTC. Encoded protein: CASSDGYEQYF.

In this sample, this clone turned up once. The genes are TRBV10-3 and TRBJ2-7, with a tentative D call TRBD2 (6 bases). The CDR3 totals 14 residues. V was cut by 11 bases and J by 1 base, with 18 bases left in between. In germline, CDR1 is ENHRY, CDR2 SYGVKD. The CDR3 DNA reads TGTGCCTCGCGCGGGGACTTACAATCCTACGAGCAGTACTTC. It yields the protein CASRGDLQSYEQYF.

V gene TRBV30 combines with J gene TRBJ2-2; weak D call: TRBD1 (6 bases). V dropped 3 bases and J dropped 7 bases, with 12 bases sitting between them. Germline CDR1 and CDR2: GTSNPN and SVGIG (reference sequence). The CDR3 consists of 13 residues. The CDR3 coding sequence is TGTGCCTGGAGCGCCACAGGGAACGGGGAGCTGTTTTTT. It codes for CAWSATGNGELFF.

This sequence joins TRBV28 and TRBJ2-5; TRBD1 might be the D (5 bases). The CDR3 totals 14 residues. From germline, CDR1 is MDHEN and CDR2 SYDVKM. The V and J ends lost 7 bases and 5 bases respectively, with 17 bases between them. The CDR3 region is CASTPQGGQETQYF. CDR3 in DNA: TGTGCCAGCACTCCCCAGGGCGGCCAGGAGACCCAGTACTTC. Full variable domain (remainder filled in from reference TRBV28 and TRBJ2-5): DVKVTQSSRYLVKRTGEKVFLECVQDMDHENMFWYRQDPGLGLRLIYFSYDVKMKEKGDIPEGYSVSREKKERFSLILESASTNQTSMYLCASTPQGGQETQYFGPGTRLLVL.

In nucleotides, the CDR3 is TGCGCCAGCAGCCTGACACCGGGACAGGGGCTCCCCAATGAGCAGTTCTTC. It codes for CASSLTPGQGLPNEQFF. The chain uses TRBV4-1 and TRBJ2-1; 10 bases are a match to TRBD1. V was clipped by 4 bases and J by 6 bases; unmatched bases: 12. The V gene's germline CDR1 is MGHRA and CDR2 YSYEKL. This CDR3 is built from 17 residues.

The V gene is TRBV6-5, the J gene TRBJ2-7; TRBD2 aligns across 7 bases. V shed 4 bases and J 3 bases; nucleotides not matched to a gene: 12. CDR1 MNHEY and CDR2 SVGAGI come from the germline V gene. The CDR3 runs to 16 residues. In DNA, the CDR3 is TGTGCCAGCAGTTCGCCCCGGGGTGCGGGGGTCTACGAGCAGTACTTC. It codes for CASSSPRGAGVYEQYF.